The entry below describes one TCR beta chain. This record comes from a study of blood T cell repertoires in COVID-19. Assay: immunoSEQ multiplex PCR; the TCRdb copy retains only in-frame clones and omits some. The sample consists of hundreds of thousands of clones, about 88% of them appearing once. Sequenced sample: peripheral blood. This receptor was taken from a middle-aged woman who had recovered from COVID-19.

In nucleotides, the CDR3 is TGCGCCAGCAGCCAAGATTCAGTTTCGACAGATACGCAGTATTTT. Protein sequence: CASSQDSVSTDTQYF. V is TRBV4-3 and J is TRBJ2-3; D remains ambiguous. CDR1 and CDR2 from the germline V gene are LGHNA and YSLEER. This CDR3 has 15 residues. Trimming removed 0 bases from V and 3 bases from J, with 10 bases in between.